These 26 T cell receptor beta chains were sequenced from one sample in a study of blood T cell repertoires in COVID-19. Measured with immunoSEQ multiplex PCR; TCRdb has only the in-frame clones, and not every one. The sample has approximately 97,000 clones; around nine tenths are singletons. The specimen was peripheral blood. Receptors were obtained from a man aged 45-65 years with COVID-19, enrolled during active disease.

The J gene is TRBJ2-7, the V gene TRBV19; the D is unclear. The CDR3 extends over 14 amino acids. Germline CDR1 and CDR2: LNHDA and SQIVND (reference sequence). Trimming left V 5 bases short and J 5 bases short, with 16 bases between. CDR3 in DNA: TGTGCCAGTAGTTCCCGGCGGTTTAGTGACGAGCAGTACTTC. This codes for CASSSRRFSDEQYF.

CDR3 loop: CASSLGSGGGRYEQYF. CDR3 nucleotide sequence: TGTGCCAGCAGCTTGGGTAGCGGGGGGGGCCGATACGAGCAGTACTTC. The rearrangement links TRBV7-2 to TRBJ2-7; 11 nucleotides agree with TRBD2. The ends lost 3 bases at V and 4 bases at J; junction bases unmatched: 8. Germline values: CDR1 SGHTA, CDR2 FQGNSA. The CDR3 runs to 16 residues.

The V call is TRBV4-2, the J call TRBJ1-6; a weak D match, TRBD1 (5 bases). The CDR3 covers 18 residues. The V end was cut by 3 bases, the J end by 0 bases, with 15 bases between. Germline V gene data show CDR1 as LGHNA and CDR2 as YNFKEQ. CDR3 sequence: CASSHSLQESSYNSPLHF. The CDR3 DNA reads TGTGCCAGCAGCCACAGCTTACAGGAGAGCTCCTATAATTCACCCCTCCACTTT.

The chain combines TRBV7-2 with TRBJ2-1; TRBD1 matches at 8 bases. The junction had 4 bases not matched to a gene; V was cut back by 3 bases and J by 3 bases. The CDR3 is 15 residues long. Germline CDR1 is SGHTA and CDR2 is FQGNSA. CDR3 coding DNA: TGTGCCAGCAGCTTTGACAGGGGAAGCTACAATGAGCAGTTCTTC. Translating it yields CASSFDRGSYNEQFF.

V and J are TRBV2 and TRBJ2-7; 8 bases fit TRBD2. The CDR3 length is 14 residues. The germline gives CDR1 SNHLY, CDR2 FYNNEI. V was clipped by 5 bases and J by 4 bases; unmatched bases: 7. The CDR3 spells CASSHPGGWYEQYF. CDR3 DNA sequence: TGTGCCAGCAGTCATCCGGGAGGGTGGTACGAGCAGTACTTC.

The chain is built from TRBV7-8 and TRBJ2-7, with a weak D call TRBD1 (5 bases). Germline V lookup: CDR1 SGHVS, CDR2 FQNEAQ. The CDR3 loop spans 15 amino acids. Trimming took 5 bases from V and 2 from J, leaving 16 bases between them. CDR3 nucleotides: TGTGCCAGCAGCCGCCAGGGATTACTCGCCTACGAGCAGTACTTC. Amino acid sequence: CASSRQGLLAYEQYF.

CDR3 sequence (DNA): TGCGCCAGCAGCTTGGCACTGTCAGGCACCGGGGAGCTGTTTTTT. Protein product: CASSLALSGTGELFF. This sequence joins TRBV5-1 and TRBJ2-2; D unclear. Germline assignment: CDR1 SGHRS and CDR2 YFSETQ. This CDR3 spans 15 amino acids. The V end lost 0 bases, the J end lost 4 bases, and 10 bases lay between the germline ends.

V is TRBV29-1 and J is TRBJ1-1, with a weak D call TRBD1 (6 bases). The CDR3 has 13 amino acids. With 8 bases removed from V and 0 bases from J, the gap between germline ends came to 13 bases. Germline V gene lookup returns CDR1 SQVTM and CDR2 ANQGSEA. The CDR3 spells CSLRQVLNTEAFF. The CDR3 nucleotides read TGCAGCCTCAGACAGGTCTTGAACACTGAAGCTTTCTTT. The full variable domain, with the rest looked up from reference TRBV29-1 and TRBJ1-1, is SAVISQKPSRDICQRGTSLTIQCQVDSQVTMMFWYRQQPGQSLTLIATANQGSEATYESGFVIDKFPISRPNLTFSTLTVSNMSPEDSSIYLCSLRQVLNTEAFFGQGTRLTVV.

The chain couples TRBV10-2 to TRBJ2-6; D unclear. The CDR3 length is 15 residues. Trimming cost V 0 bases and J 4 bases, with 7 bases left between them. The germline V gene encodes CDR1 WSHSY and CDR2 SAAADI. The CDR3 protein is CASSESGSGANVLTF. For the CDR3, the DNA is TGCGCCAGCAGTGAGTCCGGGTCCGGGGCCAACGTCCTGACTTTC.

The chain recombines TRBV6-5 with TRBJ1-5, with unresolved D. V dropped 3 bases and J dropped 9 bases, with 15 bases sitting between them. This CDR3 has 14 residues. Germline lookup yields CDR1 MNHEY and CDR2 SVGAGI. The CDR3 nucleotides are TGTGCCAGCAGTTATCGCGACACCATTGGGCCCCAGCATTTT. This codes for CASSYRDTIGPQHF.

V usage is TRBV10-2 and J usage is TRBJ2-1; possibly TRBD2 for D (5 bases). The length of the CDR3 is 15 residues. With 7 bases removed from V and 0 bases from J, the gap between germline ends came to 13 bases. The germline V gene has CDR1 WSHSY and CDR2 SAAADI. The CDR3 bases are TGCGCCAGCATGACGGTAGGGAGCTCCTACAATGAGCAGTTCTTC. Its protein product is CASMTVGSSYNEQFF.

The J gene is TRBJ1-5, the V gene TRBV5-5; TRBD1 matches 9 bases. This CDR3 is 15 amino acids long. Germline values: CDR1 SGHKS, CDR2 YYEKEE (reference sequence). J was trimmed by 5 bases and V by 3 bases; bases with no gene match: 6. CDR3 nucleotide sequence: TGTGCCAGCAGCTCCGGACAGGGGATATATCAGCCCCAGCATTTT. The encoded protein is CASSSGQGIYQPQHF.

The rearrangement joins TRBV2 to TRBJ1-1; no clear D. The CDR3 runs to 14 residues. Germline-derived CDR1 and CDR2 are SNHLY and FYNNEI. Trimming shortened V by 2 bases and J by 4 bases, and 11 bases separated the two germline ends. CDR3 in amino acids: CASSELGVGTEAFF. The CDR3 region has the DNA TGTGCCAGCAGTGAACTGGGCGTAGGCACTGAAGCTTTCTTT.

This rearrangement joins TRBV5-6 to TRBJ2-7, with D tentatively TRBD1 (6 bases). This CDR3 comprises 13 residues. CDR1 is SGHDT, CDR2 YYEEEE, per germline. V lost 4 bases and J 3 bases, leaving 11 bases between the germline ends. CDR3 DNA: TGTGCCAGCAGCCTGGACAGCTTCTACGAGCAGTACTTC. Residues: CASSLDSFYEQYF.

The V gene is TRBV9, the J gene TRBJ2-2, with 9 bases fitting TRBD2. This CDR3 contains 16 residues. Germline trimming cut 4 bases from V and 3 bases from J; bases unmatched to any gene: 7. Germline V gene sequence: CDR1 SGDLS, CDR2 YYNGEE. The CDR3 sequence: CASSPQGGGDTGELFF. CDR3 DNA: TGTGCCAGCAGCCCCCAGGGCGGGGGGGACACCGGGGAGCTGTTTTTT.

The chain has TRBV5-1 and TRBJ1-2, with D hard to call. This CDR3 contains 12 residues. Germline V lookup: CDR1 SGHRS, CDR2 YFSETQ. V was pared by 9 bases and J by 2 bases, with 11 bases between. The CDR3 here is CATRRENYGYTF. The CDR3 DNA sequence: TGCGCCACCCGCCGGGAGAACTATGGCTACACCTTC.

V gene TRBV3-1 (or the pseudogene TRBV3-2) combines with J gene TRBJ2-3, with 7 bases matching TRBD1. The CDR3 spans 16 residues. Germline V gene sequence: CDR1 LGHDT, CDR2 YNNKEL (reference sequence). V lost 4 bases and J lost 0; bases outside the gene matches: 7. CDR3 sequence reads: CASSLYSDRSTDTQYF. Written as DNA, the CDR3 is TGTGCCAGCAGCCTCTATTCGGACAGGAGCACAGATACGCAGTATTTT.

The rearrangement joins TRBV5-4 to TRBJ2-7; D is undetermined. The germline CDR1 and CDR2 sequences are SGHNT and YYREEE (reference sequence). V was pared by 2 bases and J by 4 bases, with 16 bases between. The CDR3 is made up of 15 amino acids. CDR3 residues: CASSFGAGDGYEQYF. In DNA form, the CDR3 reads TGTGCCAGCAGCTTTGGTGCCGGAGATGGGTACGAGCAGTACTTC.

The count of this clone is one. The rearrangement uses TRBV7-6 and TRBJ1-1; TRBD1 might be the D (5 bases). Germline lookup yields CDR1 SGHVS and CDR2 FNYEAQ. This CDR3 comprises 12 residues. The V and J ends lost 6 bases and 4 bases respectively, with 9 bases between them. In DNA, the CDR3 is TGTGCCAGCAGTCGACAGATCACTGAAGCTTTCTTT. This sequence encodes CASSRQITEAFF.

V gene TRBV6-1 combines with J gene TRBJ1-2; maybe TRBD1 (5 bases). This CDR3 comprises 15 residues. Trimming removed 1 base from V and 7 bases from J, with 16 bases in between. CDR1 and CDR2 from the germline V gene are MNHNS and SASEGT. This CDR3 reads CASSEGGALLPGYTF. As DNA, the CDR3 is TGTGCCAGCAGTGAAGGCGGGGCCTTATTACCTGGCTACACCTTC.

The chain links TRBV4-3 to TRBJ2-2; 7 nucleotides agree with TRBD1. The germline V gene has CDR1 LGHNA and CDR2 YSLEER. The V and J ends lost 0 bases and 5 bases, in that order; junction bases with no gene match: 12. The CDR3 runs 18 residues. As DNA, the CDR3 is TGCGCCAGCAGCCAAGACCCGCCGCGACAGGGTTATACCGGGGAGCTGTTTTTT. Protein sequence: CASSQDPPRQGYTGELFF.

This chain connects TRBV4-1 to TRBJ1-1; TRBD1 agrees at 7 bases. J was trimmed by 2 bases and V by 5 bases; bases with no gene match: 11. Germline V CDR1 and CDR2: MGHRA, YSYEKL. This CDR3 has 16 amino acids. CDR3 in DNA: TGCGCCAGCAGCGAAACCAGGGGGTACCTAAACACTGAAGCTTTCTTT. Translation gives CASSETRGYLNTEAFF.

The chain has TRBV4-2 and TRBJ2-2; D is possibly TRBD2 (5 bases). CDR3 length: 16 amino acids. Trimming cost V 0 bases and J 0 bases, with 8 bases left between them. Germline assignment: CDR1 LGHNA and CDR2 YNFKEQ. CDR3 nucleotide sequence: TGTGCCAGCAGCCAAGAACTGGACTCGAACACCGGGGAGCTGTTTTTT. Translating gives CASSQELDSNTGELFF.

This clone was counted once. The chain joins TRBV30 to TRBJ2-1, with D possibly being TRBD2 (6 bases). Between the trimmed V and J ends, which lost 4 bases and 9 bases, there was a span of 13 bases. This CDR3 has 12 residues. The germline V gene has CDR1 GTSNPN and CDR2 SVGIG (reference sequence). DNA for the CDR3: TGTGCCTGGACCGCGGGGCCTAGTGAGCAGTTCTTC. Residues: CAWTAGPSEQFF.

CDR3 coding DNA: TGTGCCAGCAGCTTACTAGCGGGGGGGAATAGGGATACGCAGTATTTT. Amino acids: CASSLLAGGNRDTQYF. The J gene is TRBJ2-3, the V gene TRBV7-3; 12 positions match TRBD2. The length of the CDR3 is 16 residues. Germline loops: CDR1 SGHTA, CDR2 FQGTGA. Germline trimming cut 2 bases from V and 6 bases from J; bases unmatched to any gene: 6.

The chain uses TRBV29-1 and TRBJ2-1; 14 positions agree with TRBD2. Germline-derived CDR1 and CDR2 are SQVTM and ANQGSEA. V lost 7 bases and J lost 3; bases outside the gene matches: 2. This CDR3 region has 14 residues. The CDR3 spells CSAGTSGGYNEQFF. The CDR3 DNA reads as TGCAGCGCTGGGACTAGCGGGGGCTACAATGAGCAGTTCTTC.